The T cell receptor beta chain described here comes from a study of cytomegalovirus exposure and HLA in healthy donors. 13 Jbeta primers and 60 Vbeta primers were used for the PCR. Only in-frame clones appear in the TCRdb table, and some are missing; sequencing was by immunoSEQ multiplex PCR. The sample has around 300,000 clones, around 90% seen once. About this clone itself: The antigen is not known.

Study-level results: In a later analysis, several top co-occurrence clusters appeared linked to parvovirus B19, influenza, CMV and Epstein-Barr virus.

Sequencing was performed on PBMCs. This clonotype was obtained from a young woman in good health and CMV-seronegative.

The CDR3 reads CARSLVGTDNEKLFF. The CDR3 nucleotides are TGTGCCAGAAGCTTGGTGGGGACAGATAATGAAAAACTGTTTTTT. The V call is TRBV5-3, the J call TRBJ1-4; 7 positions agree with TRBD1. TRBV5-3 is an ORF, and what it does is uncertain. CDR3 length: 15 amino acids. The V and J ends lost 0 bases and 4 bases, in that order; junction bases with no gene match: 3.